Listed here are 27 T cell receptor beta chains from one sample, sequenced in a study of early T cells in non-severe SARS-CoV-2 infection. TCRdb redid the calling of the 5' RACE reads with MiXCR, one entry per CDR3 protein. In the table there are around 50,000 distinct CDR3 sequences, over 10% of which are singletons. The sample was whole blood. These receptor sequences come from an adult who was a healthcare worker with PCR-confirmed SARS-CoV-2 infection or an uninfected control (not recorded which).

In its sample, this clonotype was seen many times. This chain connects TRBV15 to TRBJ2-7, with 7 bases aligning to TRBD2. J gave up 4 bases and V 5 bases, and 17 bases lay outside the gene matches. The CDR3 length is 17 residues. Germline lookup yields CDR1 LNHNV and CDR2 YYDKDF (reference sequence). The CDR3 region has the DNA TGTGCCACCAGCGACCGTCGGGAAGGACTAGGGATTTACGAGCAGTACTTC. It codes for CATSDRREGLGIYEQYF.

This clonotype was picked up a small number of times. The chain has TRBV6-5 and TRBJ2-5; D is ambiguous. Trimming pared 0 bases from V and 4 bases from J, leaving 9 bases between. Germline V gene data show CDR1 as MNHEY and CDR2 as SVGAGI. The CDR3 runs to 14 residues. The CDR3 region has the DNA TGTGCCAGCAGTTACTCGAGGATACGAGAGACCCAGTACTTC. Residues: CASSYSRIRETQYF.

This clonotype was observed many times. The chain combines TRBV5-1 with TRBJ2-6; D uncertain. Trimming cost V 2 bases and J 8 bases, with 8 bases left between them. Germline CDR1 and CDR2: SGHRS and YFSETQ. The CDR3 runs to 13 residues. The DNA of the CDR3 is TGCGCCAGCAGCTTTGACCCATCCAACGTCCTGACTTTC. It codes for CASSFDPSNVLTF.

The CDR3 sequence is CASRETGASDTYEQYF. The CDR3 bases are TGTGCCAGCAGGGAAACAGGGGCCTCTGATACCTACGAGCAGTACTTC. The chain links TRBV28 to TRBJ2-7; 7 bases map to TRBD1. Per the germline V gene, CDR1 is MDHEN and CDR2 is SYDVKM. With V trimmed by 6 bases and J by 2 bases, 13 bases remained unmatched. The CDR3 has 16 residues.

This sequence joins TRBV12-3 or TRBV12-4 and TRBJ2-1, with 14 bases identical to TRBD2. This CDR3 spans 14 amino acids. V lost 7 bases, J lost 11 bases, and 7 bases stayed unmatched. DNA of the CDR3: TGTGCCAGCACGGCGACTAGCGGGAGGGCCAAGCAGTTCTTC. Translating gives CASTATSGRAKQFF.

This clonotype was seen only a few times. The chain carries TRBV2 and TRBJ2-7; 8 bases are a match to TRBD1. Germline CDR1 is SNHLY and CDR2 is FYNNEI. The trim removed 11 bases at V and 3 bases at J, leaving 9 bases unmatched. The CDR3 length is 13 residues. The DNA of the CDR3 is TGTGCCGTTGGACAGGGCCCCTTCTACGAGCAGTACTTC. Its protein product is CAVGQGPFYEQYF.

The CDR3 region is CASSMTPQETQYF. In DNA form, the CDR3 reads TGCGCCAGCAGCATGACCCCTCAAGAGACCCAGTACTTC. The J gene is TRBJ2-5, the V gene TRBV5-1; D gene ambiguous. The CDR3 spans 13 residues. Germline V gene data show CDR1 as SGHRS and CDR2 as YFSETQ. V was cut by 4 bases and J by 2 bases, with 9 bases left in between.

This clonotype was picked up many times. The V gene is TRBV7-2, the J gene TRBJ2-1; 12 nucleotides agree with TRBD2. This CDR3 has 16 residues. V dropped 6 bases and J dropped 0; count of bases not matched to a gene: 3. Germline V gives CDR1 SGHTA, CDR2 FQGNSA. The CDR3 region has the DNA TGTGCCAGCAGTATGACTAGCGGGAGCTCCTACAATGAGCAGTTCTTC. It codes for CASSMTSGSSYNEQFF.

This clonotype was seen at least ten times. The chain uses TRBV5-1 and TRBJ2-1; TRBD2 matches 9 bases. Germline loops: CDR1 SGHRS, CDR2 YFSETQ. CDR3 size: 17 residues. J lost 7 bases, V lost 3 bases, and 14 bases had no gene match. The CDR3 loop is CASSSGVGRTSENEQFF. The CDR3 DNA is TGCGCCAGCAGCTCCGGAGTCGGAAGGACTAGCGAGAATGAGCAGTTCTTC.

In this sample, this clonotype turned up a few times. This chain joins TRBV29-1 and TRBJ2-5, with D uncertain. Germline-derived CDR1 and CDR2 are SQVTM and ANQGSEA. CDR3 length: 14 amino acids. Trimming stripped 1 base from V and 0 bases from J, with 9 bases between. As DNA, the CDR3 is TGCAGCGTTGAAGGACTCCAGAACCAAGAGACCCAGTACTTC. Translating gives CSVEGLQNQETQYF.

The chain couples TRBV28 to TRBJ2-1; 7 bases map to TRBD2. This CDR3 region has 17 residues. The germline gives CDR1 MDHEN, CDR2 SYDVKM. The V and J ends lost 2 bases and 3 bases, in that order; junction bases with no gene match: 10. The CDR3 sequence: CASSLGLAATIYNEQFF. The DNA of the CDR3 is TGTGCCAGCAGTTTAGGGCTAGCGGCTACGATCTACAATGAGCAGTTCTTC.

This clonotype was counted ten times or more. The chain carries TRBV27 and TRBJ2-7; D may be TRBD2 (5 bases). This CDR3 comprises 15 residues. CDR1 and CDR2 from the germline V gene are MNHEY and SMNVEV (reference sequence). V was pared by 8 bases and J by 1 base, with 18 bases between. The CDR3 loop is CASSVDEGRSYEQYF. The CDR3 DNA is TGTGCCAGCTCAGTTGACGAGGGTAGATCCTACGAGCAGTACTTC.

This clonotype was seen ten or more times. The chain carries TRBV7-8 and TRBJ1-6; D possibly corresponds to TRBD1 (5 bases). This CDR3 has 14 residues. V was pared by 1 base and J by 13 bases, with 14 bases between. Germline lookup yields CDR1 SGHVS and CDR2 FQNEAQ. The CDR3 protein is CASSLGVGALPLHF. The CDR3 bases are TGTGCCAGCAGCTTAGGTGTAGGGGCTCTCCCCCTCCACTTT.

This clonotype was observed a few times. V usage is TRBV6-5 and J usage is TRBJ2-2; 9 positions agree with TRBD2. V lost 7 bases and J lost 1; bases outside the gene matches: 4. Looked up from germline, CDR1 is MNHEY and CDR2 is SVGAGI. There are 15 residues in the CDR3. Here the CDR3 reads CASKGGRENTGELFF. CDR3 nucleotides: TGTGCCAGCAAAGGCGGGAGGGAGAACACCGGGGAGCTGTTTTTT.

This clonotype was observed at least ten times. V and J are TRBV27 and TRBJ1-1; D uncertain. This CDR3 comprises 13 residues. The germline V gene has CDR1 MNHEY and CDR2 SMNVEV (reference sequence). The V gene lost 4 bases and the J gene lost 3 bases, with 9 bases spanning the gap. In nucleotides, the CDR3 is TGTGCCAGCAGTTGGGCGCGGCACACTGAAGCTTTCTTT. Its protein is CASSWARHTEAFF.

This clonotype rates as medium-sized (0.01 to 0.1%). This rearrangement joins TRBV18 to TRBJ2-5; D possibly matches TRBD1 or TRBD2 (5 bases each). The V and J ends lost 5 bases and 2 bases respectively, with 12 bases between them. Germline-derived CDR1 and CDR2 are KGHSH and LQKENI. The CDR3 is 14 amino acids. CDR3 loop: CASSSPGPQETQYF. CDR3 nucleotide sequence: TGTGCCAGCTCATCCCCGGGACCTCAAGAGACCCAGTACTTC.

The sample holds many counts of this clonotype. This CDR3 reads CATSRDSPLQKGETQYF. DNA for the CDR3: TGTGCCACCAGCAGAGATAGTCCCCTCCAGAAAGGAGAGACCCAGTACTTC. This sequence joins TRBV15 and TRBJ2-5; the D is unclear. This CDR3 has 17 residues. Per the germline V gene, CDR1 is LNHNV and CDR2 is YYDKDF (reference sequence). Trimming removed 0 bases at V and 4 bases at J, with 18 bases between. Using reference TRBV15 and TRBJ2-5 for the parts outside the CDR3, the full variable domain is DAMVIQNPRYQVTQFGKPVTLSCSQTLNHNVMYWYQQKSSQAPKLLFHYYDKDFNNEADTPDNFQSRRPNTSFCFLDIRSPGLGDTAMYLCATSRDSPLQKGETQYFGPGTRLLVL.

The rearrangement joins TRBV7-2 to TRBJ2-5; 9 bases are shared with TRBD2. The CDR3 has 17 amino acids. The germline V gene has CDR1 SGHTA and CDR2 FQGNSA. Unmatched junction bases numbered 7, after V lost 0 bases and J lost 2 bases. The CDR3 DNA is TGTGCCAGCAGCTTAGCCTTCGCGGGAGGGCGACAAGAGACCCAGTACTTC. Its protein is CASSLAFAGGRQETQYF.

This clonotype occurred a few times. The V call is TRBV20-1, the J call TRBJ1-1, with D possibly being TRBD1 (6 bases). Trimming stripped 0 bases from V and 1 base from J, with 6 bases between. The germline V gene encodes CDR1 DFQATT and CDR2 SNEGSKA (reference sequence). The CDR3 extends over 13 amino acids. The CDR3, as DNA: TGCAGTGCTAGAGAGGACAGGAACACTGAAGCTTTCTTT. Translating gives CSAREDRNTEAFF.

This clonotype was detected ten times or more. The chain links TRBV5-6 to TRBJ2-7; the D gene is possibly TRBD2 (5 bases). The CDR3 is 14 amino acids. The V end was cut by 4 bases, the J end by 5 bases, with 16 bases between. From germline, CDR1 is SGHDT and CDR2 YYEEEE. CDR3 in amino acids: CASSNPRGSDEQYF. The CDR3 region has the DNA TGTGCCAGCAGCAACCCACGAGGGTCGGACGAGCAGTACTTC. The whole variable domain, filled in from reference TRBV5-6 and TRBJ2-7, reads DAGVTQSPTHLIKTRGQQVTLRCSPKSGHDTVSWYQQALGQGPQFIFQYYEEEERQRGNFPDRFSGHQFPNYSSELNVNALLLGDSALYLCASSNPRGSDEQYFGPGTRLTVT.

This clonotype was detected a few times. The chain employs TRBV28 and TRBJ2-3; the match to TRBD2 covers 10 bases. Germline trimming cut 6 bases from V and 4 bases from J; bases unmatched to any gene: 13. CDR1 is MDHEN and CDR2 is SYDVKM in the germline V gene. The CDR3 runs to 17 residues. Written as DNA, the CDR3 is TGTGCCAGCAGCCTGGGACTAGCGACCTTAACGCCAGATACGCAGTATTTT. This codes for CASSLGLATLTPDTQYF.

This clonotype was picked up many times. This chain uses TRBV4-1 with TRBJ2-1; D is possibly TRBD2 (6 bases). CDR3 size: 18 residues. The ends were cut back, 2 bases at V and 8 bases at J, with 25 bases in the middle. Germline CDR1 MGHRA, CDR2 YSYEKL. As DNA, the CDR3 is TGCGCCAGCAGCCAATCCCGTCTGCGGGCGGGAAGTGGGGATGAGCAGTTCTTC. Translating it yields CASSQSRLRAGSGDEQFF.

The table lists this clonotype with many counts. The chain recombines TRBV6-6 with TRBJ2-3; 11 bases are shared with TRBD2. The germline CDR1 and CDR2 sequences are MNHNY and SVGAGI (reference sequence). The CDR3 spans 16 residues. Unmatched junction bases numbered 4, after V lost 2 bases and J lost 3 bases. The CDR3: CASSYVAGGPTDTQYF. The CDR3 DNA follows: TGTGCCAGCAGTTACGTAGCGGGAGGGCCTACAGATACGCAGTATTTT.

The sample holds many counts of this clonotype. V gene TRBV28 combines with J gene TRBJ2-5; 8 nucleotides line up with TRBD1. The CDR3 runs 12 residues. V shed 8 bases and J 6 bases; nucleotides not matched to a gene: 5. CDR1 and CDR2 from the germline V gene are MDHEN and SYDVKM. CDR3 sequence (DNA): TGTGCCAGCCGGACAGGGAAGAAGACCCAGTACTTC. Amino acids: CASRTGKKTQYF.

This clonotype has more than one count but fewer than ten. The chain is built from TRBV5-1 and TRBJ1-2; D gene ambiguous. The V gene lost 0 bases and the J gene lost 2 bases, with 8 bases spanning the gap. CDR3 length: 14 residues. Germline V gives CDR1 SGHRS, CDR2 YFSETQ. The CDR3 DNA follows: TGCGCCAGCAGCTTGGGGTCGGTAAACTATGGCTACACCTTC. Its translation: CASSLGSVNYGYTF.

The V call is TRBV5-1, the J call TRBJ2-1; 8 positions match TRBD2. The CDR3 has 15 residues. V shed 4 bases and J 2 bases; nucleotides not matched to a gene: 5. Germline V gives CDR1 SGHRS, CDR2 YFSETQ. The CDR3 bases are TGCGCCAGCAGCAAGACTAGCGAAACCTACAATGAGCAGTTCTTC. Translation gives CASSKTSETYNEQFF.

CDR3: CASSSARATNEKLFF. CDR3 DNA sequence: TGTGCCAGCAGCTCGGCAAGGGCAACTAATGAAAAACTGTTTTTT. The V and J genes are TRBV3-1 and TRBJ1-4; D call uncertain. V was trimmed by 5 bases and J by 0 bases, leaving 10 bases between them. The germline V gene has CDR1 LGHDT and CDR2 YNNKEL (reference sequence). The length of the CDR3 is 15 residues. The variable domain in full, with the rest retrieved from reference TRBV3-1 and TRBJ1-4, is DTAVSQTPKYLVTQMGNDKSIKCEQNLGHDTMYWYKQDSKKFLKIMFSYNNKELIINETVPNRFSPKSPDKAHLNLHINSLELGDSAVYFCASSSARATNEKLFFGSGTQLSVL.